This T cell receptor beta chain was sequenced for a study of cytomegalovirus exposure and HLA in healthy donors. Overall study results and limits: Most of the CMV-associated TCR beta chains (in a later analysis) appeared to be HLA-restricted. Three chains linked to CMV were shown in vitro to be specific for CMV antigens. For most TCR beta V segments, an earlier analysis put the productive rate at about 87% or about 30% of the time.

CDR3 size: 15 residues. Germline CDR1 and CDR2: SEHNR and FQNEAQ (reference sequence). V gave up 5 bases and J gave up 5 bases; unmatched junction bases: 6. This clone was counted a few times. Its antigen is unidentified. The PCR employed 60 Vbeta primers together with 13 Jbeta primers. TCRdb's copy holds only in-frame clones and misses some; the assay was immunoSEQ multiplex PCR. Among about 150,000 clones, roughly 80% were seen once, and the ten largest hold roughly 3.1%. The specimen was PBMCs. The sequence came from a man aged 35 to 55 in good health and CMV-seropositive. The V and J genes are TRBV7-9 and TRBJ2-7, with 13 bases identical to TRBD2. In DNA, the CDR3 is TGTGCCAGCAGCACAGGGACTAGCGGGGCTGACGAGCAGTACTTC. It is translated as CASSTGTSGADEQYF.